This T cell receptor (beta chain) was identified during a study of T cell responses to AZD1222 COVID-19 vaccine. Findings and caveats of the study: Two doses of AZD1222 preceded a rise in Spike-specific TCR breadth and depth. Along spike, vaccine-associated CD4 TCRs were found throughout, with dominance at 160-218 and 743-854. Only a handful of AZD1222 recipients, several in all, had baseline seropositivity.

On this clone: Its antigen remains unknown.

There are 16 residues in the CDR3. J lost 2 bases, V lost 4 bases, and 9 bases had no gene match. Germline V gives CDR1 SNHLY, CDR2 FYNNEI. The repertoire was sequenced with immunoSEQ multiplex PCR; TCRdb's copy has only in-frame clones and lacks some. The repertoire consists of some 79,000 clones, with around 80% occurring once and the leading ten covering less than 50%. The sample here was peripheral blood, taken 28 days after the second AZD1222 dose. The TCR was taken from an adult who received the AZD1222 COVID-19 vaccine. This chain joins TRBV2 and TRBJ2-5; 8 bases match TRBD1. The CDR3 nucleotides read TGTGCCAGCAGTGTTTCCAGGGGGCCAAGGCAAGAGACCCAGTACTTC. Its protein is CASSVSRGPRQETQYF.